These 14 T cell receptor beta chains share one sample of origin, sequenced in a study of OX40 agonist ivuxolimab in advanced cancers. Clones were read by immunoSEQ multiplex PCR, and TCRdb kept only the in-frame ones, dropping some. In the table there are 65,000 to 95,000 clones, around 86% of which are singletons. Sample: CD4+ or CD8+ T cells sorted from blood, taken in a trial of the OX40 agonist ivuxolimab. These receptors came from an adult with an advanced solid tumor such as melanoma, head and neck, liver or kidney cancer.

The chain couples TRBV4-1 to TRBJ1-6; D not certain. V was shortened by 1 base and J by 7 bases, with 11 bases between the two germline ends. Germline CDR1 is MGHRA and CDR2 is YSYEKL. The CDR3 has 15 amino acids. This CDR3 reads CASSQVVLGNSPLHF. The DNA for the CDR3 is TGCGCCAGCAGCCAAGTGGTTCTAGGGAATTCACCCCTCCACTTT.

V usage is TRBV6-5 and J usage is TRBJ2-5, with TRBD2 matching over 12 bases. Germline assignment: CDR1 MNHEY and CDR2 SVGAGI. The CDR3 runs to 15 residues. Germline trimming cut 6 bases from V and 3 bases from J; bases unmatched to any gene: 5. The CDR3 spells CASRRRTSGEETQYF. DNA for the CDR3: TGTGCCAGCAGACGACGGACTAGCGGGGAAGAGACCCAGTACTTC.

Written as DNA, the CDR3 is TGTGCCAGCAGTTCGCCCGGGACAGGTAACTACGAGCAGTACTTC. Protein product: CASSSPGTGNYEQYF. The gene calls are TRBV6-5 and TRBJ2-7, with 8 bases matching TRBD1. Germline V gives CDR1 MNHEY, CDR2 SVGAGI. V was clipped by 4 bases and J by 3 bases; unmatched bases: 8. The CDR3 has 15 residues.

The gene calls are TRBV11-2 and TRBJ2-7, with D possibly called TRBD1 or TRBD2 (5 bases each). Germline V CDR1 and CDR2: SGHAT, FQNNGV. Trimming removed 5 bases from V and 9 bases from J, with 20 bases in between. The CDR3 sequence is 14 residues long. The CDR3 sequence is CASSDSLGPGRQYF. The CDR3 nucleotides read TGTGCCAGCAGCGATAGTCTAGGCCCGGGGCGGCAGTACTTC.

This chain uses TRBV19 with TRBJ2-1, with unresolved D. V was trimmed by 10 bases and J by 0 bases, leaving 7 bases between them. The CDR3 consists of 12 residues. Germline V gene data show CDR1 as LNHDA and CDR2 as SQIVND (reference sequence). The CDR3 region is CATTFSYNEQFF. The CDR3 bases are TGTGCCACCACATTCTCCTACAATGAGCAGTTCTTC.

V is TRBV7-9 and J is TRBJ2-3; TRBD2 matches 9 bases. CDR3 length equals 12 residues. Trimming at V came to 5 bases and at J to 6 bases, leaving 0 bases not matched to a gene. Germline V CDR1 and CDR2: SEHNR, FQNEAQ (reference sequence). The CDR3 DNA reads TGTGCCAGCAGCGCGGGAGGGGATACGCAGTATTTT. Translation: CASSAGGDTQYF.

V gene TRBV11-2 combines with J gene TRBJ1-5; D not certain. V lost 4 bases to trimming and J lost 4 bases, with 8 bases between them. CDR1 is SGHAT and CDR2 is FQNNGV in the germline V gene. CDR3 size: 13 residues. The CDR3 DNA reads as TGTGCCAGCAGCTCCGGGCAAAATCAGCCCCAGCATTTT. Amino acids: CASSSGQNQPQHF.

The chain recombines TRBV7-9 with TRBJ2-1; TRBD2 matches 8 bases. Germline values: CDR1 SEHNR, CDR2 FQNEAQ (reference sequence). The CDR3 sequence is 17 residues long. J was trimmed by 0 bases and V by 2 bases; bases with no gene match: 6. DNA of the CDR3: TGTGCCAGCAGCTTATTTCGCGCGGGAGGCTCCTACAATGAGCAGTTCTTC. It translates to CASSLFRAGGSYNEQFF.

The chain links TRBV9 to TRBJ1-1, with TRBD1 identical over 8 bases. CDR1 is SGDLS, CDR2 YYNGEE, per germline. CDR3 length: 15 amino acids. V shed 3 bases, J shed 0 bases, and the junction held 4 bases outside the gene matches. The DNA of the CDR3 is TGTGCCAGCAGCGCCGACAGGGGTCTGAACACTGAAGCTTTCTTT. Translated, it gives CASSADRGLNTEAFF.

The CDR3 protein is CASSLGQGGINQPQHF. CDR3 nucleotides: TGTGCCAGCTCCCTGGGACAGGGGGGAATCAATCAGCCCCAGCATTTT. The chain is built from TRBV18 and TRBJ1-5, with 11 bases matching TRBD1. Germline CDR1 is KGHSH and CDR2 is LQKENI. V shed 6 bases, J shed 3 bases, and the junction held 7 bases outside the gene matches. CDR3 length: 16 residues.

The V call is TRBV27, the J call TRBJ2-3; 13 bases match TRBD2. J was trimmed by 4 bases and V by 5 bases; bases with no gene match: 12. Germline CDR1 and CDR2: MNHEY and SMNVEV (reference sequence). This CDR3 has 18 residues. The CDR3 protein is CASSPQPGLAGTSDTQYF. The CDR3, as DNA: TGTGCCAGCAGTCCACAACCGGGACTAGCGGGAACTTCAGATACGCAGTATTTT.

V gene TRBV6-1 combines with J gene TRBJ2-3, with D perhaps assigned TRBD1 or TRBD2 (5 bases each). The CDR3 contains 16 residues. With 2 bases removed from V and 3 bases from J, the gap between germline ends came to 15 bases. The germline V gene encodes CDR1 MNHNS and CDR2 SASEGT. The CDR3 DNA reads TGTGCCAGCAGTGAAATTACCCGGGGCCCAACAGATACGCAGTATTTT. As protein: CASSEITRGPTDTQYF.

The J gene is TRBJ2-7, the V gene TRBV28, with 10 positions matching TRBD1. From germline, CDR1 is MDHEN and CDR2 SYDVKM. V gave up 6 bases and J gave up 4 bases; unmatched junction bases: 9. The CDR3 extends over 15 amino acids. The chain's CDR3 is CASRPPGQGTYEQYF. CDR3 in DNA: TGTGCCAGCAGGCCTCCGGGACAGGGGACGTACGAGCAGTACTTC.

This clone was counted a few times. CDR3 coding DNA: TGTGCCAGCAGTTACTCGACAGGGGGCAGTCAGCCCCAGCATTTT. Translating gives CASSYSTGGSQPQHF. The V and J genes are TRBV6-6 and TRBJ1-5, with 10 bases fitting TRBD1. The CDR3 runs to 15 residues. Germline CDR1 reads MNHNY; CDR2 reads SVGAGI (reference sequence). Germline trimming cut 0 bases from V and 6 bases from J; bases unmatched to any gene: 2.